Listed below are T cell receptor beta chains from one sample, sequenced in a study of blood T cells in healthy people across ages. Via MiXCR, TCRdb re-called the 5' RACE reads, giving one row per CDR3 protein. The table includes roughly 1,500,000 distinct CDR3 sequences, 34% detected once. The sequenced sample was blood. These receptors came from a woman between 25 and 40 years old in good health. Both conserved end residues are part of each CDR3. The order of the fields is V gene, J gene, clone size, D gene, CDR3 protein, CDR3 DNA. D genes are given only for firm matches. The size of a clone is reported for some rows only, either as once, few or many, or as a class for expanded clones.

TRBV25-1,TRBJ2-5,NA,NA,CASVSGNRETQYF,TGTGCCAGCGTGTCGGGAAATAGGGAGACCCAGTACTTC
TRBV10-2,TRBJ2-7,few,NA,CASRSVGAPTYEQYF,TGCGCCAGCAGAAGTGTCGGGGCCCCAACCTACGAGCAGTACTTC
TRBV7-9,TRBJ1-1,NA,TRBD1,CASSRTGTGRTEAFF,TGTGCCAGCAGCCGTACCGGGACAGGGCGGACTGAAGCTTTCTTT
TRBV5-5,TRBJ2-1,few,TRBD2,CASSLSSGRGLAYNEQFF,TGTGCCAGCAGCTTGTCTAGCGGGAGGGGATTGGCCTACAATGAGCAGTTCTTC
TRBV20-1,TRBJ1-2,NA,TRBD1,CSARDPRGTELLHNYGYTF,TGCAGTGCTAGAGACCCCAGAGGGACAGAACTCCTGCATAACTATGGCTATACCTTC
TRBV6-2/TRBV6-3,TRBJ2-6,NA,NA,CASSYLPGANVLTF,TGTGCCAGCAGTTACCTACCTGGGGCCAACGTCCTGACTTTC
TRBV29-1,TRBJ2-7,few,NA,CSAISTTYEQYF,TGCAGCGCCATCTCAACGACCTACGAGCAGTACTTC
TRBV19,TRBJ2-5,NA,NA,CASSISGAQKTQYF,TGTGCCAGTAGTATATCCGGGGCCCAGAAGACCCAGTACTTC
TRBV3-1,TRBJ2-7,few,NA,CASSQLRDPVYEQYF,TGTGCCAGCAGCCAACTCCGGGACCCAGTCTACGAGCAGTACTTC
TRBV5-1,TRBJ2-3,few,TRBD2,CASSLDFGGGPNTQYF,TGCGCCAGCAGCTTGGACTTTGGGGGAGGGCCAAATACGCAGTATTTT
TRBV2,TRBJ1-1,NA,NA,CASNLGVNTEAFF,TGTGCCAGCAACCTGGGAGTGAACACTGAAGCTTTCTTT
TRBV20-1,TRBJ2-5,few,NA,CSAKVEETQYF,TGCAGTGCTAAAGTGGAAGAGACCCAGTACTTC
TRBV3-1,TRBJ2-7,NA,NA,CASSQGPTTYEQYF,TGTGCCAGCAGCCAAGGGCCCACAACCTACGAGCAGTACTTC
TRBV15,TRBJ2-1,NA,NA,CATSRDHDHEQFF,TGTGCCACCAGCAGAGATCACGACCATGAGCAGTTCTTC
TRBV20-1,TRBJ1-1,NA,NA,CSASRVGNTEAFF,TGCAGTGCTAGTCGGGTTGGGAACACTGAAGCTTTCTTT
TRBV7-2,TRBJ2-1,NA,TRBD2,CASSLPSPGGRTEQFF,TGTGCCAGCAGCCTCCCCAGCCCGGGAGGGCGGACTGAGCAGTTCTTC
TRBV27,TRBJ2-2,once,NA,CASSLLVAGELFF,TGTGCCAGCAGTTTATTAGTTGCTGGGGAGCTGTTTTTT
TRBV7-3,TRBJ2-2,NA,TRBD2,CASSPFGAAPSGRHTGELFF,TGTGCCAGCAGCCCTTTCGGCGCAGCCCCTAGCGGGAGGCACACCGGGGAGCTGTTTTTT
TRBV6-5,TRBJ2-5,many,TRBD1,CASSYGTGGETQYF,TGTGCCAGCAGTTACGGGACAGGGGGAGAGACCCAGTACTTC
TRBV19,TRBJ2-7,NA,NA,CASSIYHSYEQYF,TGTGCCAGTAGTATTTACCACTCCTACGAGCAGTACTTC
TRBV5-5,TRBJ2-1,NA,TRBD2,CASSFWTRNEQFF,TGTGCCAGCAGCTTTTGGACTAGAAATGAGCAGTTCTTC
TRBV5-1,TRBJ2-2,NA,NA,CASSLTGTPGTGELFF,TGCGCCAGCAGCCTCACCGGGACACCGGGCACCGGGGAGCTGTTTTTT
TRBV9,TRBJ2-7,NA,TRBD1,CASSASGTDYEQYF,TGTGCCAGCAGCGCCTCCGGGACAGACTACGAGCAGTACTTC
TRBV6-5,TRBJ1-1,NA,NA,CASSCRGFWGYTEAFF,TGTGCCAGCAGTTGCAGAGGTTTCTGGGGGTACACTGAAGCTTTCTTT
TRBV20-1,TRBJ2-1,NA,TRBD2,CSARPYWREDYNEQFF,TGCAGCGCTAGACCCTACTGGCGGGAGGACTACAATGAGCAGTTCTTC
TRBV2,TRBJ1-2,once,NA,CASRQPYGYTF,TGTGCCAGCAGACAGCCCTATGGCTACACCTTC
TRBV9,TRBJ1-2,NA,TRBD1,CAERTGPKDGYTF,TGTGCCGAAAGGACAGGGCCAAAGGATGGCTACACCTTC
TRBV5-1,TRBJ2-1,few,TRBD2,CASSSGASGTMDWHEQFF,TGCGCCAGCAGCTCCGGGGCTAGCGGGACTATGGATTGGCATGAGCAGTTCTTC
TRBV20-1,TRBJ2-2,few,NA,CSASGGRRAGELFF,NA
TRBV5-1,TRBJ2-7,few,NA,CASSLNTWEQYF,TGCGCCAGCAGCCTGAACACTTGGGAGCAGTACTTC
TRBV7-2,TRBJ2-3,NA,TRBD2,CASSLAGLAGSTDTQYF,TGTGCCAGCAGCTTAGCGGGACTAGCGGGGAGCACGGATACGCAGTATTTT
TRBV10-3,TRBJ2-7,NA,NA,CAISDTGARYF,TGTGCCATCAGTGATACGGGGGCAAGGTACTTC